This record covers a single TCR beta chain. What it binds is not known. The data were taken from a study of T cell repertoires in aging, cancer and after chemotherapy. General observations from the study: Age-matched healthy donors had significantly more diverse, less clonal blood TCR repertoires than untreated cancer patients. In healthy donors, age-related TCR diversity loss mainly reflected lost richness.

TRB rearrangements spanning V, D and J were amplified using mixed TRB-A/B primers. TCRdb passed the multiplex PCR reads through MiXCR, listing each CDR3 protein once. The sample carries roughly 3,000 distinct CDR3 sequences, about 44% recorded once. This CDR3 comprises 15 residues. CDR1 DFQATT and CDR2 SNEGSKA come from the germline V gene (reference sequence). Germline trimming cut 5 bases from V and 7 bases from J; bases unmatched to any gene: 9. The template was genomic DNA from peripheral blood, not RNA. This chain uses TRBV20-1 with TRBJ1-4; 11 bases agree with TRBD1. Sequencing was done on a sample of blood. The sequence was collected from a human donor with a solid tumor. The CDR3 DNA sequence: TGCAGTGCTGGTGGACAGGGGGCGCCTCTTGAAAAACTGTTTTTT. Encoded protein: CSAGGQGAPLEKLFF.